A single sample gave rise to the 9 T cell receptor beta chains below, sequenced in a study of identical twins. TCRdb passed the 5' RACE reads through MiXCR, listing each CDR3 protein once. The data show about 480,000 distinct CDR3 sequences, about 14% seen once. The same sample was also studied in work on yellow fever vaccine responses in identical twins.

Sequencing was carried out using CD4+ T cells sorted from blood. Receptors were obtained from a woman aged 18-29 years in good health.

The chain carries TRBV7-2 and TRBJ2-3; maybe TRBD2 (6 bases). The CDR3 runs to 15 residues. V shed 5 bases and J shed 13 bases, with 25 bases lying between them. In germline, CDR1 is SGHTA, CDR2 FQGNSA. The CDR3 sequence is CASSPSQGSGPGEYF. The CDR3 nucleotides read TGTGCCAGCAGCCCCTCGCAGGGTAGCGGCCCCGGGGAGTATTTT.

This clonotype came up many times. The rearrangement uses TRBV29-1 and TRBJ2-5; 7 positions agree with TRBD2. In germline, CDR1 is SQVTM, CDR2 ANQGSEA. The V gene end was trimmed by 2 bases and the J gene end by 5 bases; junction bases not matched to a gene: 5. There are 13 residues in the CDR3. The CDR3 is CSVELASGETQYF. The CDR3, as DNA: TGCAGCGTTGAACTGGCTAGCGGTGAGACCCAGTACTTC. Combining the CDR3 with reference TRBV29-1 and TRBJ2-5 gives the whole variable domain SAVISQKPSRDICQRGTSLTIQCQVDSQVTMMFWYRQQPGQSLTLIATANQGSEATYESGFVIDKFPISRPNLTFSTLTVSNMSPEDSSIYLCSVELASGETQYFGPGTRLLVL.

The CDR3 bases are TGTGCCAGCAGCATAGTTGGGTCGGAGCCCCAGCATTTT. This sequence encodes CASSIVGSEPQHF. The chain employs TRBV21-1 and TRBJ1-5. TRBV21-1 is a documented pseudogene. The CDR3 totals 13 residues.

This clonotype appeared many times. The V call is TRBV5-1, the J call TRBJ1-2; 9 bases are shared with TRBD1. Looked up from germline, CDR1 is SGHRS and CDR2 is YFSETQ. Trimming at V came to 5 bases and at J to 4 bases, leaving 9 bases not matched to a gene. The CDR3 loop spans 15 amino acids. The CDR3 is CASRAGQGIGYGYTF. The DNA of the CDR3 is TGCGCCAGCAGAGCTGGACAGGGGATCGGCTATGGCTACACCTTC. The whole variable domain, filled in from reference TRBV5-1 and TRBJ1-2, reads KAGVTQTPRYLIKTRGQQVTLSCSPISGHRSVSWYQQTPGQGLQFLFEYFSETQRNKGNFPGRFSGRQFSNSRSEMNVSTLELGDSALYLCASRAGQGIGYGYTFGSGTRLTVV.

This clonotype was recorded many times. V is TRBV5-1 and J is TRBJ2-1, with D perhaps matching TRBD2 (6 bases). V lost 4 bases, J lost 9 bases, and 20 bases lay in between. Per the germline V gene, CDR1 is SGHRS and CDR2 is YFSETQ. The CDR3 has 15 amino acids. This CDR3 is CASSPEGPEWSEQFF. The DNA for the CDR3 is TGCGCCAGCAGCCCGGAGGGGCCGGAGTGGTCTGAGCAGTTCTTC.

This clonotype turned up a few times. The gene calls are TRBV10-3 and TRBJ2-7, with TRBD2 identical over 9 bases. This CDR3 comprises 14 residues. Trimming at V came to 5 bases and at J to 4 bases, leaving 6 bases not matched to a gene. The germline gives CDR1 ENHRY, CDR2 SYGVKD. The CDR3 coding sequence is TGTGCCATCAGTCAAATAGCGGGGGAGTACGAGCAGTACTTC. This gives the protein CAISQIAGEYEQYF.

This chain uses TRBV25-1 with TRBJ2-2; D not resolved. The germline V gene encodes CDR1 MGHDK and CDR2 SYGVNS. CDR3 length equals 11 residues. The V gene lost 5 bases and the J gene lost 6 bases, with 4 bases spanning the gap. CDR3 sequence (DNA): TGTGCCAGCAGTAACCCCGGGGAGCTGTTTTTT. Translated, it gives CASSNPGELFF.

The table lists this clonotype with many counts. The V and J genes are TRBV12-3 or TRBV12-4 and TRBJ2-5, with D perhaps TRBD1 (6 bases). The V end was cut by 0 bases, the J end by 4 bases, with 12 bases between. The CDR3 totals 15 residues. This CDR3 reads CASSLAVTGRETQYF. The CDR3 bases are TGTGCCAGCAGTTTAGCCGTGACAGGCCGAGAGACCCAGTACTTC.

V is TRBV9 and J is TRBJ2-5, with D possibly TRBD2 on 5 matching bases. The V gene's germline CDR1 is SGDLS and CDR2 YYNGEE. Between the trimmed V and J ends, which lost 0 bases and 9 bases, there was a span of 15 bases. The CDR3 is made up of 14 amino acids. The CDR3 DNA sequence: TGTGCCAGCAGCGTAGCGACCGGAGGTTCGGCCCAGTACTTC. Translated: CASSVATGGSAQYF.